This T cell receptor beta chain derives from a study of blood T cell repertoires in COVID-19. Across the study: Acute and convalescent COVID-19 samples came from the United States, Italy and Spain. Sources were T cells, B-cell-depleted T cells, or PBMCs; the material itself was cDNA or gDNA.

CDR3 length equals 18 residues. Germline CDR1 SGHRS, CDR2 YFSETQ. The V end was cut by 0 bases, the J end by 7 bases, with 24 bases between. Authors' analysis steps: Amplification of reference gene primers was used by the study to estimate nucleated cell counts. Method: immunoSEQ multiplex PCR; TCRdb's copy keeps in-frame clones and lacks some. V and J calls and clone size are as listed in that table; D and trimming were resolved from the DNA. Among around 70,000 clones, just over 85% were seen once, and the ten largest hold approximately 4.8%. The sequencing sample was made of peripheral blood. The TCR sequence derives from a human donor in a cohort sampled during active COVID-19. J is TRBJ2-3 and V is TRBV5-1; D not certain. The CDR3 nucleotides read TGCGCCAGCAGCTTGGGCGCCAATGTACCCTTCACCTATTATACGCAGTATTTT. Amino acids: CASSLGANVPFTYYTQYF. Supplemented by reference TRBV5-1 and TRBJ2-3, the full variable domain reads KAGVTQTPRYLIKTRGQQVTLSCSPISGHRSVSWYQQTPGQGLQFLFEYFSETQRNKGNFPGRFSGRQFSNSRSEMNVSTLELGDSALYLCASSLGANVPFTYYTQYFGPGTRLTVL.